This T cell receptor (beta chain) was sequenced in a study of blood T cell repertoires in COVID-19. Background on the study: The United States, Italy and Spain were the sources of the acute and convalescent COVID-19 samples.

Donors were grouped by their self-reported clinical history. As handled by the study authors: Reference gene primer amplification gave estimated nucleated cell counts. The repertoire was sequenced with immunoSEQ multiplex PCR; TCRdb's copy has only in-frame clones and lacks some. D and trimming were read from the DNA, whereas the V and J calls and clone size are those reported in that table. The table shows around 390,000 clones, with 87% occurring only once. Germline V gene lookup returns CDR1 LNHNV and CDR2 YYDKDF (reference sequence). Trimming cost V 3 bases and J 0 bases; bases outside gene matches: 9. There are 18 residues in the CDR3.

The clonotype originates from a woman aged 50 to 60 who had recovered from COVID-19. The gene calls are TRBV15 and TRBJ2-2; 8 nucleotides line up with TRBD1. The sequenced sample consisted of PBMCs or T cells enriched from blood (not recorded which). CDR3 DNA: TGTGCCACCAGCAGTGAAGTCCCGGGACAGGCGAACACCGGGGAGCTGTTTTTT. This gives the protein CATSSEVPGQANTGELFF.